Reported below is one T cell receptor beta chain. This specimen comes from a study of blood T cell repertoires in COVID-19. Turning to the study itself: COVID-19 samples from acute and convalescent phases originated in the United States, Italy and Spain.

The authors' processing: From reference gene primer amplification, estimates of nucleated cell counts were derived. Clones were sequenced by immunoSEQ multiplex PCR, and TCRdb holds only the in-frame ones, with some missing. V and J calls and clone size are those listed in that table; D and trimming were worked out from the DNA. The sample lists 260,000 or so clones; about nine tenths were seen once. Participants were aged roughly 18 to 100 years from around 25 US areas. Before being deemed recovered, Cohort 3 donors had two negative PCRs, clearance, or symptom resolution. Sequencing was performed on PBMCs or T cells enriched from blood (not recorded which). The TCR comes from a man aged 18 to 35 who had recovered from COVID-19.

The CDR3 region is CTSSQDRGGSPYNEQFF. The CDR3 DNA sequence: TGCACCAGCAGCCAAGATCGTGGCGGGAGTCCCTACAATGAGCAGTTCTTC. J is TRBJ2-1 and V is TRBV1; TRBD2 is the table's D call and was not checked against the DNA. TRBV1 is designated a pseudogene. CDR3 length: 17 residues.